This record concerns one T cell receptor (beta chain) sequence. The junction differs from germline at one of its ends, possibly a read error. The data stem from a study of blood T cell repertoires in COVID-19. This CDR3 region has 10 residues. Germline CDR1 reads SNHLY; CDR2 reads FYNNEI. Data came from immunoSEQ multiplex PCR; TCRdb stores just in-frame clones and leaves some out. The table includes 75,000 to 90,000 clones, about 90% detected once. This chain uses TRBV2 with TRBJ1-4; D uncertain. The receptor was isolated from a man aged 18 to 29 with COVID-19, enrolled during active disease. Sequenced material: peripheral blood. CDR3 sequence: CASGSEKLLF. The CDR3 nucleotides are TGTGCCAGCGGTAGTGAAAAACTGCTTTTT.